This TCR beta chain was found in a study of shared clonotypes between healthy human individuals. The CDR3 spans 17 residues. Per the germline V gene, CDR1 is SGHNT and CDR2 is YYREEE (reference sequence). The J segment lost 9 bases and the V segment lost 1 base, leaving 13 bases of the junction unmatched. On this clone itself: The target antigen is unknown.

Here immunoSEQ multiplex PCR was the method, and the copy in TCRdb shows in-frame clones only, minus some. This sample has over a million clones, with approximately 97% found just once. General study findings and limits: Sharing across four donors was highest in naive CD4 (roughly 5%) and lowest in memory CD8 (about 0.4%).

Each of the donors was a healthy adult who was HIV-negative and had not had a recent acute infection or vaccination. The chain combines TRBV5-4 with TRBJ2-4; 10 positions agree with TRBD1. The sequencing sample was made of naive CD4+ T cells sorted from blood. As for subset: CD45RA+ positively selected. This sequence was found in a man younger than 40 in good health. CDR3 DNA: TGTGCCAGCAGCTTGACGGCGGGACAGGGGTATATGGGCATTCAGTACTTC. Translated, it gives CASSLTAGQGYMGIQYF.